These T cell receptor beta chains were read from a single sample in a study of Ad26.COV2.S vaccination and SARS-CoV-2 variants. Clones were sequenced by immunoSEQ multiplex PCR, and TCRdb holds only the in-frame ones, with some missing. The sample includes under 550,000 clones, approximately 90% of them seen just once. The sequences come from peripheral blood, collected in a trial of Ad26.COV2.S vaccine versus placebo. Every receptor here comes from a person between 18 and 65 years old who received the Ad26.COV2.S COVID-19 vaccine or a placebo. Each CDR3 is given with its conserved first and last residue. Fields, in order: J gene, D gene, clone size, V gene, CDR3 protein, CDR3 DNA. A D gene is named only where the DNA matches it firmly. The size of a clone is reported for some rows only, either as once, few or many, or as a class for expanded clones.

TRBJ1-2 TRBD1 - TRBV29-1 CSVEGTGGPYGYTF TGCAGCGTTGAGGGGACAGGGGGTCCCTATGGCTACACCTTC
TRBJ1-1 - - TRBV4-3 CASSQDRALPNTEAFF TGCGCCAGCAGCCAAGACAGGGCCCTCCCGAACACTGAAGCTTTCTTT
TRBJ2-7 TRBD1 - TRBV3-1/TRBV3-2 CASSYTGGASYEQYF TGTGCCAGCAGTTATACAGGGGGTGCCTCCTACGAGCAGTACTTC
TRBJ2-2 TRBD1 - TRBV11-3 CASRGPLTGQGPGELFF TGTGCCAGCAGGGGACCCTTAACCGGACAGGGCCCCGGGGAGCTGTTTTTT
TRBJ2-5 - - TRBV5-1 CASSPVAEAYQETQYF TGCGCCAGCAGCCCGGTCGCGGAAGCCTACCAAGAGACCCAGTACTTC
TRBJ2-7 - once TRBV28 CASSYRRDGQWEQYF TGTGCCAGCAGTTACCGGCGGGACGGGCAGTGGGAGCAGTACTTC
TRBJ2-3 - - TRBV5-4 CASSPARGKTDTQYF TGTGCCAGCAGCCCGGCCCGGGGGAAAACAGATACGCAGTATTTT
TRBJ1-3 - - TRBV6-5 CASSYGRVSGNTIYF TGTGCCAGCAGTTATGGACGGGTCTCTGGAAACACCATATATTTT
TRBJ2-1 TRBD1 - TRBV6-6 CASGGTGPYNEQFF TGTGCCAGCGGGGGGACAGGGCCCTACAATGAGCAGTTCTTC
TRBJ2-3 TRBD1 - TRBV5-1 CASDRGTGDTDTQYF TGCGCCAGCGACCGAGGGACAGGGGACACAGATACGCAGTATTTT
TRBJ2-3 TRBD2 once TRBV4-3 CASSQGNGGSTDTQYF TGCGCCAGCAGCCAGGGTAACGGGGGGAGCACAGATACGCAGTATTTT
TRBJ2-2 - - TRBV7-3 CASSLRTGELFF TGTGCCAGCAGCTTAAGAACCGGGGAGCTGTTTTTT
TRBJ2-1 - - TRBV7-6 CASSFSQGLSNEQFF TGTGCCAGCAGCTTCTCCCAGGGACTCTCCAATGAGCAGTTCTTC
TRBJ2-7 TRBD1 - TRBV2 CASRGDRVFSTYEQYF TGTGCCAGCAGGGGGGACAGGGTCTTTTCTACCTACGAGCAGTACTTC
TRBJ2-5 - - TRBV11-2 CASSSHLRETQYF TGTGCCAGCAGTTCCCACCTCAGAGAGACCCAGTACTTC
TRBJ2-3 - - TRBV5-1 CASSLEAVSTDTQYF TGCGCCAGCAGCTTGGAGGCGGTTAGCACAGATACGCAGTATTTT
TRBJ2-7 - - TRBV9 CASSVAGGFEQYF TGTGCCAGCAGCGTAGCTGGAGGGTTCGAGCAGTACTTC
TRBJ2-1 - - TRBV3-1/TRBV3-2 CASSQDIVWTLNNEQFF TGTGCCAGCAGCCAAGATATAGTTTGGACGCTTAACAATGAGCAGTTCTTC